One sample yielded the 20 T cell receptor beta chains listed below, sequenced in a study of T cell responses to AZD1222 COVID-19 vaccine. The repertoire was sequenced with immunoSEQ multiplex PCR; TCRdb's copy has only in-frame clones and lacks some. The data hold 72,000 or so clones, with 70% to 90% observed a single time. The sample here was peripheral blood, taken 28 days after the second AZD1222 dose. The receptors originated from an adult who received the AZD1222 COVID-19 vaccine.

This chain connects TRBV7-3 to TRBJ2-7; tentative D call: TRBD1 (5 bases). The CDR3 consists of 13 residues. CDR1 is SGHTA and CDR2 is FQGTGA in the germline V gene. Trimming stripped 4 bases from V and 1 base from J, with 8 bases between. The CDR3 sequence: CASSYAGSYEQYF. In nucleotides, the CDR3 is TGTGCCAGCAGCTACGCAGGGTCCTACGAGCAGTACTTC.

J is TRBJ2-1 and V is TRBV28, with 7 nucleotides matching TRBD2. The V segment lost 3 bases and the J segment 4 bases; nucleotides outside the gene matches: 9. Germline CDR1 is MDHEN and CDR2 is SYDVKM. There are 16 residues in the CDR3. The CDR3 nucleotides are TGTGCCAGCAGTTTCCTAGCGGCCCAATTATACAATGAGCAGTTCTTC. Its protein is CASSFLAAQLYNEQFF. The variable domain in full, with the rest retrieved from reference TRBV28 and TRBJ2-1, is DVKVTQSSRYLVKRTGEKVFLECVQDMDHENMFWYRQDPGLGLRLIYFSYDVKMKEKGDIPEGYSVSREKKERFSLILESASTNQTSMYLCASSFLAAQLYNEQFFGPGTRLTVL.

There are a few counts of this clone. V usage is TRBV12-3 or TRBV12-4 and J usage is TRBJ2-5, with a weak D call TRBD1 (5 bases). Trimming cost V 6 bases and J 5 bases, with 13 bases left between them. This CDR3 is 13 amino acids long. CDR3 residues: CASSRQSGETQYF. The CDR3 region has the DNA TGTGCCAGCAGCAGACAGTCAGGGGAGACCCAGTACTTC.

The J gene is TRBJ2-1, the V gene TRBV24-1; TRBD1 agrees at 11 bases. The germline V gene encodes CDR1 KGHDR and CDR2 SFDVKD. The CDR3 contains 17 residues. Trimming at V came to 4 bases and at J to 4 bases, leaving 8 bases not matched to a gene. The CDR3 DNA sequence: TGTGCCACCAGTGACCCATCGGACAGGGGGCCGTACAATGAGCAGTTCTTC. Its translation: CATSDPSDRGPYNEQFF.

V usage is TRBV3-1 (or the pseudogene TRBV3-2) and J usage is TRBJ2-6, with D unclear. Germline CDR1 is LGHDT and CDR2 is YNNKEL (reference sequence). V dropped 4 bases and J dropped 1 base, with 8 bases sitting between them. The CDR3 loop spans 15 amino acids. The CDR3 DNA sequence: TGTGCCAGCAGCCCGGTGATATCTGGGGCCAACGTCCTGACTTTC. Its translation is CASSPVISGANVLTF.

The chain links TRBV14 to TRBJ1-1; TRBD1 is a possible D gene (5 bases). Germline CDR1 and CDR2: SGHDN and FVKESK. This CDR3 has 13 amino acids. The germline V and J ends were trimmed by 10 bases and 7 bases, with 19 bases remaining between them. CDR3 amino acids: CAIYLIRDGEAFF. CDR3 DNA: TGTGCCATCTATCTAATCAGGGATGGTGAAGCTTTCTTT. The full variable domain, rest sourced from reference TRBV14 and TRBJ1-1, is EAGVTQFPSHSVIEKGQTVTLRCDPISGHDNLYWYRRVMGKEIKFLLHFVKESKQDESGMPNNRFLAERTGGTYSTLKVQPAELEDSGVYFCAIYLIRDGEAFFGQGTRLTVV.

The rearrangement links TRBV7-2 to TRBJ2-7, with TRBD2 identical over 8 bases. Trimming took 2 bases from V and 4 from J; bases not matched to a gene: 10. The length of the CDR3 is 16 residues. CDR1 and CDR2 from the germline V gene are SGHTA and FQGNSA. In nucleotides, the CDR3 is TGTGCCAGCAGCTTAAATATCGCTAGCGGGCGTTACGAGCAGTACTTC. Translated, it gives CASSLNIASGRYEQYF.

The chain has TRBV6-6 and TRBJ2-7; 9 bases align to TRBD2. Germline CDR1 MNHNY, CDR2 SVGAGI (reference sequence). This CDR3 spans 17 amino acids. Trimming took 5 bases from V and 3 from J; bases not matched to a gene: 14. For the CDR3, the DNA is TGTGCCAGCAGTCCTTCAGGACTAGCGCTGGGAGGCTACGAGCAGTACTTC. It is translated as CASSPSGLALGGYEQYF.

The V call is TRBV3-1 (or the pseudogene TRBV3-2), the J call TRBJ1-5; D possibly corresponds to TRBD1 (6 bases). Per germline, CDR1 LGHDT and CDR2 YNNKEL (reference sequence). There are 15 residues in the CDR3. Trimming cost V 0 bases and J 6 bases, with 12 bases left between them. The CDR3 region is CASSQDRTDGQPQHF. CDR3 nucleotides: TGTGCCAGCAGCCAAGATCGGACAGACGGTCAGCCCCAGCATTTT.

This chain's CDR3 is CASSLNPGQVAYEQYF. Written as DNA, the CDR3 is TGCGCCAGCAGCTTGAATCCGGGCCAAGTTGCCTACGAGCAGTACTTC. V is TRBV5-1 and J is TRBJ2-7; the D is unclear. Trimming pared 1 base from V and 2 bases from J, leaving 16 bases between. The CDR3 contains 16 residues. The germline gives CDR1 SGHRS, CDR2 YFSETQ.

CDR3 region: CAWSHGAADSGNTIYF. CDR3 in DNA: TGTGCCTGGAGTCATGGCGCGGCAGACTCTGGAAACACCATATATTTT. The V call is TRBV30, the J call TRBJ1-3; D call uncertain. The CDR3 runs to 16 residues. Trimming cost V 2 bases and J 0 bases, with 14 bases left between them. Looked up from germline, CDR1 is GTSNPN and CDR2 is SVGIG (reference sequence).

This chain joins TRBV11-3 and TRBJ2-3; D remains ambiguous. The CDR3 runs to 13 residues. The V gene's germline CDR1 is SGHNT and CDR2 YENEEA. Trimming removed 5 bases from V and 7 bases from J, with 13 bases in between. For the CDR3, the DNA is TGTGCCAGCAGCGCCGAGCTAAGTTATACGCAGTATTTT. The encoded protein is CASSAELSYTQYF.

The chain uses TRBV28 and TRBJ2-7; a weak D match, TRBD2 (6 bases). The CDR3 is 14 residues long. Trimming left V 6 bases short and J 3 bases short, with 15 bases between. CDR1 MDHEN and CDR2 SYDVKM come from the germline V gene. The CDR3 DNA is TGTGCCAGCAGGCCCGTGGGACTGAACTACGAGCAGTACTTC. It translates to CASRPVGLNYEQYF.

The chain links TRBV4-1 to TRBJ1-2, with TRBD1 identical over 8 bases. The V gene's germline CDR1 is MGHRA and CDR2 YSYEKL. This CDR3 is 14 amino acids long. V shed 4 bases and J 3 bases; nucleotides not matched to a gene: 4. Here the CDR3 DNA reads TGCGCCAGCAGCCGAGACAGGGGAGACTATGGCTACACCTTC. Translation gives CASSRDRGDYGYTF.

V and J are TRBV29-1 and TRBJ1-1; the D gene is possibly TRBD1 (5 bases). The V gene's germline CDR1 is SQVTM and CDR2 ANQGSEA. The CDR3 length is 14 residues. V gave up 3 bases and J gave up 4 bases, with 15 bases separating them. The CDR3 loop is CSVDRYQGGTEAFF. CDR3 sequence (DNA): TGCAGCGTTGACCGCTACCAGGGTGGCACTGAAGCTTTCTTT. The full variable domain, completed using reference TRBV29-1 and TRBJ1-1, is SAVISQKPSRDICQRGTSLTIQCQVDSQVTMMFWYRQQPGQSLTLIATANQGSEATYESGFVIDKFPISRPNLTFSTLTVSNMSPEDSSIYLCSVDRYQGGTEAFFGQGTRLTVV.

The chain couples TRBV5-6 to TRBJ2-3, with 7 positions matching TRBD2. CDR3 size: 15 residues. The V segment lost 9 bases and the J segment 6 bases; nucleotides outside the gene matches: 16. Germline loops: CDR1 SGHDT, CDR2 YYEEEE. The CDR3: CATATGEGAVDTQYF. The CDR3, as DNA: TGTGCCACCGCCACGGGGGAGGGCGCGGTTGATACGCAGTATTTT.

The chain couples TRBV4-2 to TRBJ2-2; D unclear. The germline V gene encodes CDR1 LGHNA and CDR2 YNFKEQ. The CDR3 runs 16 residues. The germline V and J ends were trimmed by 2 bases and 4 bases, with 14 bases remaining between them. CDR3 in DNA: TGTGCCAGCAGCCAAATCCCCCAGCAAGGCACCGGGGAGCTGTTTTTT. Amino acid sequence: CASSQIPQQGTGELFF.

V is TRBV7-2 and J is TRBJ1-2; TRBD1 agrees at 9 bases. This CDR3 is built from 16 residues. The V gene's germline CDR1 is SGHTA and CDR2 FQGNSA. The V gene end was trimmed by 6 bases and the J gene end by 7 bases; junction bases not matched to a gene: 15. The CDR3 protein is CASSQNRGQGRGGYTF. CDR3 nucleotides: TGTGCCAGCAGTCAAAATAGGGGACAGGGAAGAGGTGGCTACACCTTC.

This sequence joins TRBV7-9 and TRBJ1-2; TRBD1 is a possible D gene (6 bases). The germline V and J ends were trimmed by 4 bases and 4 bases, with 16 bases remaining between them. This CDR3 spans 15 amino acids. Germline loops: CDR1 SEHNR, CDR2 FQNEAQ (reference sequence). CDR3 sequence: CASSSAPQTGYGYTF. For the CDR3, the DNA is TGTGCCAGCAGCTCAGCTCCCCAGACAGGCTATGGCTACACCTTC.

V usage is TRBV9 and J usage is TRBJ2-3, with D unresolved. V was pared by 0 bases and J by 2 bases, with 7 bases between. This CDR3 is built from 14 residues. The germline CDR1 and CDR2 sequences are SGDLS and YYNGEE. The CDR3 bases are TGTGCCAGCAGCGTAGGCACCATCACAGATACGCAGTATTTT. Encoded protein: CASSVGTITDTQYF.